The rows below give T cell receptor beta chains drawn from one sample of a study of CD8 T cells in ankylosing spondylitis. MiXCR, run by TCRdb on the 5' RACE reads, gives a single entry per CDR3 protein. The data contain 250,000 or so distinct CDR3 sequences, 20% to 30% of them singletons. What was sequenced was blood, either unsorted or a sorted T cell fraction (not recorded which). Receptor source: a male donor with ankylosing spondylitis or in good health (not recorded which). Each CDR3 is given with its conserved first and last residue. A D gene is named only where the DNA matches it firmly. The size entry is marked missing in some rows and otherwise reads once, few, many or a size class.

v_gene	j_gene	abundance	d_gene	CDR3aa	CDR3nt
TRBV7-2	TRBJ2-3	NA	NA	CASSFSYLSTDTQYF	TGTGCCAGCAGCTTCTCTTACCTTAGCACAGATACGCAGTATTTT
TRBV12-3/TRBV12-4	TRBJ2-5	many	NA	CASKVNQETQYF	TGTGCCAGCAAGGTGAATCAAGAGACCCAGTACTTC
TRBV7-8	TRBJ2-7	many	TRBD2	CASSLAPGLAHEQYF	TGTGCCAGCAGCTTAGCCCCGGGACTAGCCCACGAGCAGTACTTC
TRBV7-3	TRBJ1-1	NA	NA	CASSPTGVDTEAFF	TGTGCCAGCAGCCCGACCGGGGTTGACACTGAAGCTTTCTTT
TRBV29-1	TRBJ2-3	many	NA	CSVEEGIDTQYF	TGCAGCGTTGAAGAAGGGATAGATACGCAGTATTTT
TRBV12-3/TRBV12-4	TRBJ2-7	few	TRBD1	CASSTGQGLSYEQYF	TGTGCCAGCAGTACGGGACAGGGGTTATCCTACGAGCAGTACTTC
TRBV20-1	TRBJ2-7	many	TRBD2	CSAREGTGGRHEQYF	TGCAGTGCTAGAGAAGGAACGGGGGGAAGGCACGAGCAGTACTTC
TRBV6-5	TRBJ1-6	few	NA	CASSYLKAARSSYNSPLHF	TGTGCCAGCAGTTACTTAAAGGCAGCGAGGAGCTCCTATAATTCACCCCTCCACTTT
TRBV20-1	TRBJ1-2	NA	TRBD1	CSADRDSYGYTF	TGCAGTGCTGACAGGGATAGCTATGGCTACACCTTC
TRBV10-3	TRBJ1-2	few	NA	CAITMKGDYGYTF	TGTGCCATCACCATGAAGGGGGACTATGGCTACACCTTC
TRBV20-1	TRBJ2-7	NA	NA	CSVSNTYEQYF	TGCAGTGTATCAAACACCTACGAGCAGTACTTC
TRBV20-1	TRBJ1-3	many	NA	CSATSVVGNTIYF	TGCAGTGCTACATCGGTAGTAGGAAACACCATATATTTT
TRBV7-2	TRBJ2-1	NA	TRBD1	CASSLTGGTPFNEQFF	TGTGCCAGCAGCCTGACAGGGGGCACCCCCTTCAATGAGCAGTTCTTC
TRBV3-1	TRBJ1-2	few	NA	CASSQEGGYGYTF	TGTGCCAGCAGCCAAGAAGGGGGCTATGGCTACACCTTC
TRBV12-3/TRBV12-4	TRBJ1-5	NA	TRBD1	CASSPGTGRNQPQHF	TGTGCCAGCAGTCCCGGGACAGGGCGCAATCAGCCCCAGCATTTT
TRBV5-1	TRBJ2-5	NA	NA	CASGPQGYGQETQYF	TGCGCCAGCGGCCCTCAGGGCTACGGACAAGAGACCCAGTACTTC
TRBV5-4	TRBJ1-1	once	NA	CASSLPSGTEAFF	TGTGCCAGCAGCCTACCGTCGGGGACTGAAGCTTTCTTT
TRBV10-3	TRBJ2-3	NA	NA	CAISAKDTQYF	TGTGCCATCAGTGCTAAAGATACGCAGTATTTT
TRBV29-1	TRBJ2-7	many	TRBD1	CSVTHGTDLRVTYEQYF	TGCAGCGTTACCCACGGGACAGACTTAAGGGTAACCTACGAGCAGTACTTC
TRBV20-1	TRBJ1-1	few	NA	CSARLWGSTEAFF	TGCAGTGCTAGACTCTGGGGATCCACTGAAGCTTTCTTT
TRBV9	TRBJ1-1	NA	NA	CASSVDGVGTEAFF	TGTGCCAGCAGCGTAGATGGGGTGGGCACTGAAGCTTTCTTT
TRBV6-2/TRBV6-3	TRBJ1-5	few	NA	CASSYLDNQPQHF	TGTGCCAGCAGTTATTTGGACAATCAGCCCCAGCATTTT
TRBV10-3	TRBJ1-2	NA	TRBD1	CAISVTGGYGNYGYTF	TGTGCCATCAGTGTAACAGGGGGATACGGTAACTATGGCTACACCTTC